The 10 T cell receptor beta chains presented below share a single source sample, sequenced in a study of control samples from healthy donors and cancer patients. Method: immunoSEQ multiplex PCR; TCRdb's copy keeps in-frame clones and lacks some. The sample lists about 150,000 clones, about 90% occurring once. Sequenced: blood. The receptors originated from a woman between 40 and 55 years old in good health.

The V gene is TRBV25-1, the J gene TRBJ2-5; TRBD1 matches at 8 bases. The trim removed 3 bases at V and 7 bases at J, leaving 7 bases unmatched. Germline loops: CDR1 MGHDK, CDR2 SYGVNS. The CDR3 runs to 14 residues. CDR3 loop: CASSESTGAWTQYF. CDR3 sequence (DNA): TGTGCCAGCAGTGAGTCGACAGGGGCTTGGACCCAGTACTTC.

The chain uses TRBV7-6 and TRBJ1-4, with no clear D. Trimming cost V 1 base and J 4 bases, with 10 bases left between them. The CDR3 is 15 residues long. Per germline, CDR1 SGHVS and CDR2 FNYEAQ. The CDR3 region is CASSLVGGLNEKLFF. The DNA of the CDR3 is TGTGCCAGCAGCTTAGTGGGAGGGCTTAATGAAAAACTGTTTTTT. The variable domain in full, with the rest retrieved from reference TRBV7-6 and TRBJ1-4, is GAGVSQSPRYKVTKRGQDVALRCDPISGHVSLYWYRQALGQGPEFLTYFNYEAQQDKSGLPNDRFSAERPEGSISTLTIQRTEQRDSAMYRCASSLVGGLNEKLFFGSGTQLSVL.

V and J are TRBV11-2 and TRBJ2-3; no definite D call. Trimming left V 0 bases short and J 8 bases short, with 9 bases between. The CDR3 totals 13 residues. The V gene's germline CDR1 is SGHAT and CDR2 FQNNGV. The CDR3 protein is CASSLDTTSTQYF. The CDR3, as DNA: TGTGCCAGCAGCTTAGATACGACATCTACGCAGTATTTT.

The CDR3 here is CASSLGSGTANYGYTF. CDR3 nucleotides: TGCGCCAGCAGCTTGGGTTCCGGGACAGCTAACTATGGCTACACCTTC. V and J are TRBV5-1 and TRBJ1-2, with 7 bases that match TRBD1. Germline CDR1 and CDR2: SGHRS and YFSETQ. The junction had 5 bases not matched to a gene; V was cut back by 0 bases and J by 0 bases. The CDR3 sequence is 16 residues long.

This clone was detected only once. This chain links TRBV6-5 with TRBJ1-2, with 9 bases fitting TRBD1. Trimming removed 5 bases from V and 7 bases from J; junction bases left unmatched: 5. The CDR3 runs 13 residues. CDR1 and CDR2 (germline): MNHEY, SVGAGI. CDR3 bases: TGTGCCAGCAGTCTGGGACAGGGCGCTGGCTACACCTTC. Protein sequence: CASSLGQGAGYTF.

The rearrangement uses TRBV6-1 and TRBJ2-7; 7 bases line up with TRBD2. The J segment lost 3 bases and the V segment lost 3 bases, leaving 8 bases of the junction unmatched. The CDR3 covers 15 residues. Germline V gives CDR1 MNHNS, CDR2 SASEGT. DNA for the CDR3: TGTGCCAGCAGTGAGGGAGGGGCCGCCTTCTACGAGCAGTACTTC. Its protein product is CASSEGGAAFYEQYF.

The count of this clone is one. The chain employs TRBV7-2 and TRBJ2-7; TRBD2 agrees at 7 bases. Losses at the gene ends were 1 base for V and 3 bases for J; bases not matched to a gene: 3. There are 14 residues in the CDR3. Germline assignment: CDR1 SGHTA and CDR2 FQGNSA. The CDR3 coding sequence is TGTGCCAGCAGCTTAGGAGGGAGGGTCTACGAGCAGTACTTC. Protein product: CASSLGGRVYEQYF.

The rearrangement links TRBV14 to TRBJ1-5; D might be TRBD1 (5 bases). Germline loops: CDR1 SGHDN, CDR2 FVKESK. Trimming took 6 bases from V and 4 from J, leaving 13 bases between them. This CDR3 region has 14 residues. The CDR3 loop is CASSPGVLNQPQHF. CDR3 sequence (DNA): TGTGCCAGCAGTCCGGGGGTCCTTAATCAGCCCCAGCATTTT.

A remark on this clone: Other DNA sequences in the sample encode the same CDR3. The chain couples TRBV5-5 to TRBJ2-5; D unclear. Per the germline V gene, CDR1 is SGHKS and CDR2 is YYEKEE (reference sequence). V dropped 3 bases and J dropped 3 bases, with 9 bases sitting between them. This CDR3 is 13 amino acids long. CDR3 sequence (DNA): TGTGCCAGCAGCTCGTATACAAAAGAGACCCAGTACTTC. Translated: CASSSYTKETQYF.

The chain combines TRBV21-1 with TRBJ1-4. TRBV21-1 is a documented pseudogene. The CDR3 is made up of 15 amino acids. CDR3 amino acids: CASRLCETTNEKLFF. The CDR3 DNA follows: TGTGCCAGCAGACTTTGCGAAACAACTAATGAAAAACTGTTTTTT.